The next 16 T cell receptor beta chains were all read from a single sample in a study of post-analysis software for immune sequencing data. Findings of the study overall: Comparison of patients with controls showed four or five TRBV segments more frequent in patients, TRBV5-6, TRBV5-1 and TRBV20-1 among them.

Their specific antigens are unknown. The TCR beta cDNA libraries contained unique molecular identifiers. From the PCR reads, TCRdb called clonotypes with MiXCR, one entry per CDR3 protein. Among roughly 580,000 distinct CDR3 sequences listed, around 47% were seen once. Sequencing used blood. The receptors were gathered from a girl aged 5-17 years with multiple sclerosis.

The chain uses TRBV29-1 and TRBJ1-5, with D maybe TRBD1 (5 bases). Per the germline V gene, CDR1 is SQVTM and CDR2 is ANQGSEA. This CDR3 is 13 amino acids long. V gave up 5 bases and J gave up 3 bases, with 11 bases separating them. The CDR3 DNA sequence: TGCAGCGTTCGGCGAGGGGTCAATCAGCCCCAGCATTTT. Its protein product is CSVRRGVNQPQHF.

This clonotype was seen only a few times. This chain links TRBV7-9 with TRBJ2-6; D is ambiguous. Germline lookup yields CDR1 SEHNR and CDR2 FQNEAQ (reference sequence). V was pared by 4 bases and J by 0 bases, with 13 bases between. The CDR3 covers 17 residues. CDR3 DNA sequence: TGTGCCAGCAGCTCGCTACTACCTTACTCTGGGGCCAACGTCCTGACTTTC. Its translation: CASSSLLPYSGANVLTF.

The CDR3 loop is CASSLRTGVTEQFF. CDR3 bases: TGTGCCAGCAGCCTCAGGACAGGGGTTACTGAGCAGTTCTTC. The chain has TRBV5-8 and TRBJ2-1; 9 nucleotides line up with TRBD1. Trimming at V came to 4 bases and at J to 9 bases, leaving 8 bases not matched to a gene. The CDR3 has 14 amino acids. Per germline, CDR1 SGHTS and CDR2 YDEGEE.

The chain recombines TRBV29-1 with TRBJ1-2, with D perhaps matching TRBD1 (6 bases). In germline, CDR1 is SQVTM, CDR2 ANQGSEA. Trimming removed 6 bases at V and 8 bases at J, with 16 bases between. This CDR3 is 12 amino acids long. CDR3 residues: CSVGRGAEGYTF. The CDR3 coding sequence is TGCAGCGTCGGGAGGGGGGCTGAGGGCTACACCTTC.

The chain employs TRBV5-1 and TRBJ2-4, with 16 bases identical to TRBD2. This CDR3 contains 19 residues. The V and J ends lost 4 bases and 2 bases, in that order; junction bases with no gene match: 9. Looked up from germline, CDR1 is SGHRS and CDR2 is YFSETQ. The CDR3 bases are TGCGCCAGCAGCCCAAACCCGGGACTAGCGGGGGGGACCAAAAACATTCAGTACTTC. This sequence encodes CASSPNPGLAGGTKNIQYF.

This sequence joins TRBV5-1 and TRBJ1-2; 7 nucleotides align to TRBD1. The CDR3 spans 15 residues. The V gene's germline CDR1 is SGHRS and CDR2 YFSETQ. V trimming: 5 bases; J trimming: 5 bases; junction bases outside the gene matches: 12. In DNA, the CDR3 is TGCGCCAGCAGGCCGACAGGGTTACCGATTTATGGCTACACCTTC. Translation gives CASRPTGLPIYGYTF.

This clonotype was counted only a few times. The gene calls are TRBV12-3 or TRBV12-4 and TRBJ2-1; D is unclear. There are 11 residues in the CDR3. V was shortened by 6 bases and J by 6 bases, with 6 bases between the two germline ends. The CDR3 loop reads CASRFLNEQFF. The CDR3 nucleotides read TGTGCCAGCAGGTTCCTCAATGAGCAGTTCTTC.

This clonotype was counted between two and nine times. V is TRBV5-1 and J is TRBJ2-7; 9 bases match TRBD1. The germline gives CDR1 SGHRS, CDR2 YFSETQ. The CDR3 covers 16 residues. V lost 0 bases and J lost 0; bases outside the gene matches: 4. CDR3 DNA: TGCGCCAGCAGCTTGGACGGGACAGGGAGCTCCTACGAGCAGTACTTC. Its translation is CASSLDGTGSSYEQYF.

This clonotype was seen a handful of times. The V gene is TRBV4-1, the J gene TRBJ1-2; a possible D gene is TRBD1 (6 bases). V was shortened by 5 bases and J by 7 bases, with 14 bases between the two germline ends. Germline V lookup: CDR1 MGHRA, CDR2 YSYEKL. The CDR3 runs to 13 residues. The CDR3 sequence is CASSKAGAGGYTF. DNA of the CDR3: TGCGCCAGCAGCAAGGCAGGGGCGGGTGGCTACACCTTC.

This clonotype occurred a few times. This chain links TRBV9 with TRBJ1-1; TRBD1 is a possible D gene (5 bases). V lost 2 bases to trimming and J lost 4 bases, with 9 bases between them. The CDR3 has 13 amino acids. The germline V gene has CDR1 SGDLS and CDR2 YYNGEE. The DNA for the CDR3 is TGTGCCAGCAGCGTCGGGACGGGCACTGAAGCTTTCTTT. It specifies CASSVGTGTEAFF.

This sequence joins TRBV5-1 and TRBJ2-1; no reliable D call. CDR1 and CDR2 (germline): SGHRS, YFSETQ. CDR3 length: 11 amino acids. Trimming cost V 8 bases and J 0 bases, with 3 bases left between them. CDR3 sequence reads: CARTSYNEQFF. The CDR3 coding sequence is TGCGCCAGAACCTCCTACAATGAGCAGTTCTTC.

Only one count was recorded for this clonotype. The chain is built from TRBV20-1 and TRBJ1-5, with D unresolved. This CDR3 is built from 13 residues. V lost 3 bases and J lost 5, with 11 bases in between. The germline gives CDR1 DFQATT, CDR2 SNEGSKA (reference sequence). The CDR3 DNA reads as TGCAGTGCTAGTAGTGGTAAGGATCAGCCCCAGCATTTT. The encoded protein is CSASSGKDQPQHF.

This clonotype was detected only a few times. J is TRBJ2-5 and V is TRBV12-3 or TRBV12-4; 9 bases agree with TRBD1. The DNA end is more similar to TRBJ2-7, so the J call may be wrong. The CDR3 is 14 residues long. The CDR3 nucleotides read TGTGCCAGCAGTCCGGACAGGGGACGGTTCGAGCAGTACTTC. This gives the protein CASSPDRGRFEQYF.

This rearrangement joins TRBV2 to TRBJ2-7; perhaps TRBD1 as D (5 bases). CDR3 length equals 15 residues. Germline V gene sequence: CDR1 SNHLY, CDR2 FYNNEI. Trimming pared 7 bases from V and 3 bases from J, leaving 19 bases between. Written as DNA, the CDR3 is TGTGCCAGCACCCCTACGAGACAGTTCGTCTACGAGCAGTACTTC. Translation: CASTPTRQFVYEQYF.

This clonotype has only a few counts. The chain joins TRBV6-6 to TRBJ2-1; 8 bases are a match to TRBD1. The CDR3 covers 13 residues. Germline-derived CDR1 and CDR2 are MNHNY and SVGAGI (reference sequence). J gave up 4 bases and V 10 bases, and 6 bases lay outside the gene matches. CDR3 loop: CATRTGRYNEQFF. In DNA form, the CDR3 reads TGTGCCACCAGGACAGGGCGATACAATGAGCAGTTCTTC.

This clonotype came up many times. The CDR3 spells CSAKATGIESGEQYF. CDR3 sequence (DNA): TGCAGTGCTAAGGCGACAGGGATCGAATCGGGCGAGCAGTACTTC. This sequence joins TRBV20-1 and TRBJ2-7, with 7 bases identical to TRBD1. Germline V CDR1 and CDR2: DFQATT, SNEGSKA (reference sequence). The CDR3 is 15 residues long. After removal of 4 bases from V and 6 bases from J, the junction contained 15 bases not matched to a gene.